This T cell receptor (beta chain) originates from a study of shared clonotypes between healthy human individuals. About the research overall: A couple of women and a few men aged 18 to 49 made up the donors.

V shed 5 bases and J 0 bases; nucleotides not matched to a gene: 10. Germline CDR1 is MNHEY and CDR2 is SMNVEV (reference sequence). This CDR3 comprises 17 residues. Genomic DNA of each subset was evenly split across several immunoSEQ plates. Assay: immunoSEQ multiplex PCR; the TCRdb copy retains only in-frame clones and omits some. The sample consists of some 95,000 clones, 67% of them appearing once. The material sequenced was memory CD8+ T cells sorted from blood. Subset defined: CD45RO+ cells pooled with CCR7-negative TemRA cells. The rearrangement joins TRBV27 to TRBJ2-1; 7 bases line up with TRBD2. The sequence was obtained from a man aged 25-45 years in good health. The CDR3 protein is CASSEFSGFSSYNEQFF. The CDR3 DNA is TGTGCCAGCAGTGAATTTAGCGGGTTCAGCTCCTACAATGAGCAGTTCTTC.